This T cell receptor (beta chain) was identified during a study of blood T cells in healthy people across ages. Whole-study findings and limits: Diversity of TCR beta per million T cells declined in a roughly linear way with age.

The authors ran a second PCR of 7 to 11 cycles using a sample-barcoded 5' primer and a J-beta primer mix. TCRdb re-derived calls from the 5' RACE reads in MiXCR, one entry per CDR3 protein. The sample lists 450,000 to 700,000 distinct CDR3 sequences; roughly 28% were seen once. Concerning this clonotype itself: The antigen remains undetermined.

This CDR3 has 16 residues. The origin of this receptor is an older woman in good health. The sample consisted of blood. This sequence joins TRBV21-1 and TRBJ1-1; the table's D gene call, TRBD1, was not cross checked with the DNA. TRBV21-1 is flagged as a pseudogene. DNA for the CDR3: TGTGCCAGCAGCATATTCCAGGGTCGGGGGAACACTGAAGCTTTCTTT. Translation: CASSIFQGRGNTEAFF.